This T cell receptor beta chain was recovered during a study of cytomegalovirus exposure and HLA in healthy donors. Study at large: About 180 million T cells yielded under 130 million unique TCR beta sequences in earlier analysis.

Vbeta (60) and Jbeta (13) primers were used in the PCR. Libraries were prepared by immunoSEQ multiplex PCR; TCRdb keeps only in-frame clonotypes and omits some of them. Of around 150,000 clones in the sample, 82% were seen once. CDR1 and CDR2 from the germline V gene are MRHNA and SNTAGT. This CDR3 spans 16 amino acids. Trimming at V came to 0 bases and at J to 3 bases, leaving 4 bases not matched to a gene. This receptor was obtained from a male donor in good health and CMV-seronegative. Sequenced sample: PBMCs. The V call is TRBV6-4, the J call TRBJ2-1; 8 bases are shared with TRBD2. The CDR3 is CASSDSISGGYNEQFF. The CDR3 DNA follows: TGTGCCAGCAGTGACTCGATCAGCGGGGGCTACAATGAGCAGTTCTTC.